This TCR beta chain was observed in a study of blood T cell repertoires in COVID-19. The wider study: Both acute and convalescent COVID-19 samples were obtained from the United States, Italy and Spain. Nucleic acid was either cDNA or gDNA, and it came from T cells, B-cell-depleted T cells, or PBMCs.

TCRdb keeps only in-frame clones here, not all; method: immunoSEQ multiplex PCR. Of 250,000 to 300,000 clones in the sample, around four fifths are singletons; the top ten hold roughly 4.5%. V lost 4 bases, J lost 13 bases, and 16 bases lay in between. The CDR3 has 11 amino acids. Germline V gene sequence: CDR1 GTSNPN, CDR2 SVGIG (reference sequence). The receptor was derived from a man aged 55 to 70 who had recovered from COVID-19. This rearrangement joins TRBV30 to TRBJ1-1; D gene uncertain. Sequencing input: peripheral blood. CDR3 nucleotide sequence: TGTGCCTGGAATAGGCAGACACTTGGTTTCTTT. It encodes CAWNRQTLGFF.